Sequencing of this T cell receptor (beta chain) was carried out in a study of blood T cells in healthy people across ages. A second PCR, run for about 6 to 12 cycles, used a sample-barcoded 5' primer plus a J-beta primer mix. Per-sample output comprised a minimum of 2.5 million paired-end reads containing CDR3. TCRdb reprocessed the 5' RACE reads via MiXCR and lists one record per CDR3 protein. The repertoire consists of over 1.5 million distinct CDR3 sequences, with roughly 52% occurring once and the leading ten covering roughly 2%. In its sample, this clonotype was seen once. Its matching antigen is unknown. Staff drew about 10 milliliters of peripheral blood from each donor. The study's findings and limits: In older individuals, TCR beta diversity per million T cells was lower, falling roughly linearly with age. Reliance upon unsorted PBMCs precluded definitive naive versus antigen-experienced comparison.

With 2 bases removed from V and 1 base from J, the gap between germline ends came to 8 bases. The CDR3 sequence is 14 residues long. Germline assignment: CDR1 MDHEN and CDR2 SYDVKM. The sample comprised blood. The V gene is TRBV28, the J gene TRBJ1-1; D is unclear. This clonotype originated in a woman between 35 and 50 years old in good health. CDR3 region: CASSLVKGNTEAFF. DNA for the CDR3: TGTGCCAGCAGTTTAGTAAAGGGGAACACTGAAGCTTTCTTT.